This TCR beta chain was identified in a study of spatial heterogeneity in lung cancer. Findings and limits, study-wide: For expanded intratumoral alpha and beta TCRs, counts tracked tumor mutation counts.

Regarding time point: sample taken at primary tumor resection. From tumor, nontumor lung or frozen PBMC, whole RNA was taken unsorted for sequencing. All TCR cDNA molecules were individually tagged with a unique molecular identifier. TCRdb passed the 5' RACE reads through MiXCR, listing each CDR3 protein once. The table has more than 20,000 distinct CDR3 sequences, more than 15% seen once. By proportion, this clonotype is medium-sized (0.01 to 0.1%). Its antigen is as yet unknown. The CDR3 consists of 13 residues. V lost 0 bases and J 10 bases, leaving 13 bases between the germline ends. The germline V gene encodes CDR1 DFQATT and CDR2 SNEGSKA (reference sequence).

Sequencing was performed on lung tumor tissue, taken at surgery. The sequence was collected from a female donor with early-stage non-small cell lung cancer. The chain couples TRBV20-1 to TRBJ2-1, with a possible D match to TRBD2 (5 bases). Here the CDR3 reads CSARDWERSEQFF. The CDR3 region has the DNA TGCAGTGCTAGAGATTGGGAGAGGAGCGAGCAGTTCTTC.